This T cell receptor (beta chain) was recorded in a study of T cell responses to AZD1222 COVID-19 vaccine. General study findings and limits: White British ancestry dominated among donors, who included more females, and clonal diversity was possibly underestimated.

Sequencing used immunoSEQ multiplex PCR; TCRdb keeps in-frame clones, though not all of them. The table includes roughly 80,000 clones, over 75% detected once. J was trimmed by 2 bases and V by 1 base; bases with no gene match: 7. The germline V gene encodes CDR1 SGHVS and CDR2 FNYEAQ. The CDR3 loop spans 17 amino acids. Concerning this clone itself: Antigen unknown.

The receptor's source is an adult who received the AZD1222 COVID-19 vaccine. The specimen comprised peripheral blood, sampled 28 days after the second AZD1222 dose. The chain employs TRBV7-6 and TRBJ2-3; 9 nucleotides align to TRBD2. CDR3 DNA sequence: TGTGCCAGCAGCTTAGGCAGCGGGAGGAGACCCACAGATACGCAGTATTTT. As protein: CASSLGSGRRPTDTQYF.